This T cell receptor beta chain is from a study of T cells after yellow fever vaccination. Study-level points and caveats: Within FACS-sorted repertoires, abundant clonotypes contaminating from the bulk population could be present.

The CDR3 consists of 14 residues. V lost 4 bases to trimming and J lost 11 bases, with 18 bases between them. Germline CDR1 is SGHTA and CDR2 is FQGNSA. TCRdb reanalysed the 5' RACE reads using MiXCR and keeps one entry per CDR3 protein. The profile shows under 300,000 distinct CDR3 sequences, roughly 6.2% of them singletons. This clonotype was counted between two and nine times. Antigen specificity is unknown. This TCR was recovered from a man aged 25-45 years who received the YFV17D yellow fever vaccine. The source material was CD4+ T cells sorted from PBMCs, sampled on the day of the yellow fever booster vaccination. V gene TRBV7-2 combines with J gene TRBJ1-5, with D possibly being TRBD1 (5 bases). In DNA form, the CDR3 reads TGTGCCAGCAGCTCCAGGGTGTCCCAGGTGGCCCAGCATTTT. Its protein is CASSSRVSQVAQHF.